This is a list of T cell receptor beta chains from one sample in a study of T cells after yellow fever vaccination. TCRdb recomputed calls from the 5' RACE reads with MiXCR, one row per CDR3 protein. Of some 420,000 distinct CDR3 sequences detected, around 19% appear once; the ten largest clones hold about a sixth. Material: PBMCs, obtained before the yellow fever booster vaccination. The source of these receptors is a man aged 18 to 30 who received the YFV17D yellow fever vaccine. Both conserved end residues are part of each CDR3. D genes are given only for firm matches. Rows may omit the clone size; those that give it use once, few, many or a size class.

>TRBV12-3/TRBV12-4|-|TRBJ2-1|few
TGTGCCAGCAGTTTAGGTGGGGGCGACAACAATGAGCAGTTCTTC
CASSLGGGDNNEQFF
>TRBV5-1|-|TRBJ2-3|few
TGCGCCAGCAGCTTGGGTCGTGTTGGGGGCACAGATACGCAGTATTTT
CASSLGRVGGTDTQYF
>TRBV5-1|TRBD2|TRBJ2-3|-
TGCGCCAGCAGCCTTATAGGGACTACCACAGATACGCAGTATTTT
CASSLIGTTTDTQYF
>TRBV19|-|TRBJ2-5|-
TGTGCCAGTAGTCCACAGGGACCCTTGAGGGAGACCCAGTACTTC
CASSPQGPLRETQYF
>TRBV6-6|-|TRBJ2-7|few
TGTGCCAGCAGTTCGGACCGGGACTTCTACGAGCAGTACTTC
CASSSDRDFYEQYF
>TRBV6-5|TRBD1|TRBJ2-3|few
TGTGCCAGCAGTTACTCGAACCCCCCCGCACAGGGGGCGCAGTATTTT
CASSYSNPPAQGAQYF
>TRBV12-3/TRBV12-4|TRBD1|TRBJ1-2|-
TGTGCCAGCAGTCAGCAGGGGGCGTTTGGCTACACCTTC
CASSQQGAFGYTF
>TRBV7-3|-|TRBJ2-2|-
TGTGCCAGCAGCTTACATGGGGAGACCGGGGAGCTGTTTTTT
CASSLHGETGELFF
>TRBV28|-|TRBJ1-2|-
TGTGCCAGTCGGGAAAACTATGGCTACACCTTC
CASRENYGYTF
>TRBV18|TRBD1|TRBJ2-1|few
TGTGCCAGCTCACTTAATCAGGGGGCGAAGTACAATGAGCAGTTCTTC
CASSLNQGAKYNEQFF
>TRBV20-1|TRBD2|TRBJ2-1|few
TGCAGTGCTATTCCAGGACTAGCGGGGGGACCCGACGATGAGCAGTTCTTC
CSAIPGLAGGPDDEQFF
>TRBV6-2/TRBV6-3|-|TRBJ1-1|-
TGTGCCAGCAGGGGACCGTTGTCTCAAAACACTGAAGCTTTCTTT
CASRGPLSQNTEAFF
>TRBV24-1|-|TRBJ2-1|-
TGTGCCACCGGGTCGAATCAATCTGGGCTGTTCTTC
CATGSNQSGLFF